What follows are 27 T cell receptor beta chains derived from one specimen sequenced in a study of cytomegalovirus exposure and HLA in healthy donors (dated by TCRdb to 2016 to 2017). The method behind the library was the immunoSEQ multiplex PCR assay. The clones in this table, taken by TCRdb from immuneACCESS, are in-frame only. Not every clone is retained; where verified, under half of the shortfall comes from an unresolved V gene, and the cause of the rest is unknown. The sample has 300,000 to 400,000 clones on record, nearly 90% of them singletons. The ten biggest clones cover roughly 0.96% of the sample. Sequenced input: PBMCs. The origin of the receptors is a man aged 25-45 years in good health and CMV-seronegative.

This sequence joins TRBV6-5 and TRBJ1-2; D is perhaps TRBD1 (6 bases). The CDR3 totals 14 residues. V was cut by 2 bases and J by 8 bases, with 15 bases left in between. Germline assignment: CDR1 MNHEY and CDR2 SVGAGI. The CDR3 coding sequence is TGTGCCAGCAGTTACCAAGCGACAGGAGGAGGCTACACCTTC. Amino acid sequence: CASSYQATGGGYTF.

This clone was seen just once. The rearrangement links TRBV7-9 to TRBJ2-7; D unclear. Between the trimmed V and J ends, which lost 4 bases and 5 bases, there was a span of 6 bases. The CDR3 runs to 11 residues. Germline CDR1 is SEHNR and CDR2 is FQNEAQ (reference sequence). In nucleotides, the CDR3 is TGTGCCAGCAGCTCGAGAAACGAGCAGTACTTC. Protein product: CASSSRNEQYF.

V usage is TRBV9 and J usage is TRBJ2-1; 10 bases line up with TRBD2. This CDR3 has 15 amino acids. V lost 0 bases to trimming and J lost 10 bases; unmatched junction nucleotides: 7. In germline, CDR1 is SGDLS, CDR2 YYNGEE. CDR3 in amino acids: CASSVDVLAGKEQFF. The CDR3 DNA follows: TGTGCCAGCAGCGTAGACGTACTAGCGGGGAAGGAGCAGTTCTTC. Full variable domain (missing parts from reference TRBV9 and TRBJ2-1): DSGVTQTPKHLITATGQRVTLRCSPRSGDLSVYWYQQSLDQGLQFLIQYYNGEERAKGNILERFSAQQFPDLHSELNLSSLELGDSALYFCASSVDVLAGKEQFFGPGTRLTVL.

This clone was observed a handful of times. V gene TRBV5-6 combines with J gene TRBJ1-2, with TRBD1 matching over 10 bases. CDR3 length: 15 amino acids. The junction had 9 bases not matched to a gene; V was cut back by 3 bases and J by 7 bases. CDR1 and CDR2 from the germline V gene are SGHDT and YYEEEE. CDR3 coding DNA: TGTGCCAGCAGCTCCGCCCTAGGACAGGGGGGTGGCTACACCTTC. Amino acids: CASSSALGQGGGYTF.

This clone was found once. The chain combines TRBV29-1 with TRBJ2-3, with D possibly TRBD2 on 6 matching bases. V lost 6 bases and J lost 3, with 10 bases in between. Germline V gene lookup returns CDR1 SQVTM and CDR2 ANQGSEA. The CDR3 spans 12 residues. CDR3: CSVTGETDTQYF. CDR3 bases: TGCAGCGTCACGGGGGAAACAGATACGCAGTATTTT.

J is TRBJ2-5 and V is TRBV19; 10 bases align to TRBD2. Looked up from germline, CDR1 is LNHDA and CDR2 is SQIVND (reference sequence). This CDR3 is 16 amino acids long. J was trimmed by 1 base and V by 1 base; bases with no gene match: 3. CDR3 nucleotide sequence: TGTGCCAGTAGTATAGTAACTAGCGGGGCCCAAGAGACCCAGTACTTC. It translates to CASSIVTSGAQETQYF.

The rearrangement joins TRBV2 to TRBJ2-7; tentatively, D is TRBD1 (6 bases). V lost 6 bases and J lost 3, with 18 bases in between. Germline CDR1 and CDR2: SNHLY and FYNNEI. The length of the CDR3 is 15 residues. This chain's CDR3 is CASRDGTYYIYEQYF. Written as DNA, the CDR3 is TGTGCCAGCAGGGATGGGACATATTACATCTACGAGCAGTACTTC.

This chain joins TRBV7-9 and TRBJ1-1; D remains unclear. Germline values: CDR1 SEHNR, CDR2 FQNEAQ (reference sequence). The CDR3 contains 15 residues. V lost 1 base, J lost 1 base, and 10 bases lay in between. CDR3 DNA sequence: TGTGCCAGCAGCTTAGGATCCACCAGGAACACTGAAGCTTTCTTT. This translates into CASSLGSTRNTEAFF.

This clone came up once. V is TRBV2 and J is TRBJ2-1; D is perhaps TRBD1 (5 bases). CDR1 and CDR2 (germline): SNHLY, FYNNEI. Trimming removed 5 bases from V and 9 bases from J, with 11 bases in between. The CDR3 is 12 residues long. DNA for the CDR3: TGTGCCAGCAGTAAGGACAAAAGTGAGCAGTTCTTC. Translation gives CASSKDKSEQFF.

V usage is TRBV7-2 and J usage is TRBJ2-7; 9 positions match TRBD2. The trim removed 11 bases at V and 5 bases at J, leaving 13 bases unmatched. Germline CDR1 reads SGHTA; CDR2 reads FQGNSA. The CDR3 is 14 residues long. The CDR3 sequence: CASRIGTSRHEQYF. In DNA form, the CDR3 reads TGTGCCTCCCGGATTGGGACTAGCAGGCACGAGCAGTACTTC.

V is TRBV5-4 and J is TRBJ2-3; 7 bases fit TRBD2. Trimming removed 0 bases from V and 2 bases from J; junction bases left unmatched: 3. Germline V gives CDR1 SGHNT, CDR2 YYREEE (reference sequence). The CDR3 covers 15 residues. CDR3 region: CASSLVGRVTDTQYF. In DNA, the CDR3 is TGTGCCAGCAGCTTGGTAGGGAGGGTCACAGATACGCAGTATTTT. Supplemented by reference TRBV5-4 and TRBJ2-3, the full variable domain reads ETGVTQSPTHLIKTRGQQVTLRCSSQSGHNTVSWYQQALGQGPQFIFQYYREEENGRGNFPPRFSGLQFPNYSSELNVNALELDDSALYLCASSLVGRVTDTQYFGPGTRLTVL.

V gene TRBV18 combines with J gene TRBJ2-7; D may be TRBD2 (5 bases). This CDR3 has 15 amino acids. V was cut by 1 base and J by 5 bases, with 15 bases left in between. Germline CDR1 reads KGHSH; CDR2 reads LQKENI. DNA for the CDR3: TGTGCCAGCTCACCACAAGAGGGATTGGCCGACGAGCAGTACTTC. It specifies CASSPQEGLADEQYF.

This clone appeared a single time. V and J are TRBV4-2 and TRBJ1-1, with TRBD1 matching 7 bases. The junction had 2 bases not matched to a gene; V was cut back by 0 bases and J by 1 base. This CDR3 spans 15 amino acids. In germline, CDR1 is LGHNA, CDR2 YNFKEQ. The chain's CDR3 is CASSQDQGGNTEAFF. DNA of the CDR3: TGTGCCAGCAGCCAAGATCAGGGGGGGAACACTGAAGCTTTCTTT.

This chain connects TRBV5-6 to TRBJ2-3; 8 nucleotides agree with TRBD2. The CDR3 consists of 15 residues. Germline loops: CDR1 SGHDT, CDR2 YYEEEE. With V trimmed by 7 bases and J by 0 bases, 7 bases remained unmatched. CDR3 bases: TGTGCCAGCGGTCCGGGACTAGGAAGCACAGATACGCAGTATTTT. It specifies CASGPGLGSTDTQYF.

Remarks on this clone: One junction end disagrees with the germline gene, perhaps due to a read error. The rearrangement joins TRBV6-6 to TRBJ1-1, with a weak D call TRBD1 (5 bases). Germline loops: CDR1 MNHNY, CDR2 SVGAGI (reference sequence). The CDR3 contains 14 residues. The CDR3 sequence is CASSHSGGVAEAFF. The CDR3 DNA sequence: TGTGCCAGCAGTCACTCCGGGGGGGTGGCTGAAGCTTTCTTT.

The CDR3 coding sequence is TGTGCCACGGGAGGGGCTCGAAATGAAAAACTGTTTTTT. Translation gives CATGGARNEKLFF. The genes are TRBV5-6 and TRBJ1-4; possibly TRBD1 for D (5 bases). Germline CDR1 SGHDT, CDR2 YYEEEE. CDR3 size: 13 residues. Trimming shortened V by 9 bases and J by 5 bases, and 14 bases separated the two germline ends. Full variable domain (rest looked up from reference TRBV5-6 and TRBJ1-4): DAGVTQSPTHLIKTRGQQVTLRCSPKSGHDTVSWYQQALGQGPQFIFQYYEEEERQRGNFPDRFSGHQFPNYSSELNVNALLLGDSALYLCATGGARNEKLFFGSGTQLSVL.

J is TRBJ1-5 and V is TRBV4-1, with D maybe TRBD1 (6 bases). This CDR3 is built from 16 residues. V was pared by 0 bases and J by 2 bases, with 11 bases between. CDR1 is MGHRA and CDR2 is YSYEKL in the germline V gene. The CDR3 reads CASSQEGGAGNQPQHF. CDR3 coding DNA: TGCGCCAGCAGCCAAGAAGGGGGGGCGGGCAATCAGCCCCAGCATTTT.

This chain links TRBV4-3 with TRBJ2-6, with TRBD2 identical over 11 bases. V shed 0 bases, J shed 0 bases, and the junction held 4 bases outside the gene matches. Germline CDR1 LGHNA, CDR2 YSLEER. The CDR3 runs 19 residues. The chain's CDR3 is CASSQDYLAGGSGANVLTF. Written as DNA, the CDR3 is TGCGCCAGCAGCCAAGATTATCTAGCGGGGGGCTCTGGGGCCAACGTCCTGACTTTC.

DNA for the CDR3: TGTGCCAGCCCTGGCAGGGATGTGAAGAATGGCTACACCTTC. This translates into CASPGRDVKNGYTF. The V call is TRBV7-9, the J call TRBJ1-2; TRBD1 might be the D (5 bases). The V and J ends lost 8 bases and 6 bases respectively, with 19 bases between them. The CDR3 contains 14 residues. The germline V gene encodes CDR1 SEHNR and CDR2 FQNEAQ (reference sequence).

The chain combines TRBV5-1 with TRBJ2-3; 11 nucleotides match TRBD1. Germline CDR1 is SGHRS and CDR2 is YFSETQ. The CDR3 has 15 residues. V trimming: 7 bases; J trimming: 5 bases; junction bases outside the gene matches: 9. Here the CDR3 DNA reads TGCGCCAGCGGGATGGGACAGGGGGGAAGAGATACGCAGTATTTT. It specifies CASGMGQGGRDTQYF. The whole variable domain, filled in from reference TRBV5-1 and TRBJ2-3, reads KAGVTQTPRYLIKTRGQQVTLSCSPISGHRSVSWYQQTPGQGLQFLFEYFSETQRNKGNFPGRFSGRQFSNSRSEMNVSTLELGDSALYLCASGMGQGGRDTQYFGPGTRLTVL.

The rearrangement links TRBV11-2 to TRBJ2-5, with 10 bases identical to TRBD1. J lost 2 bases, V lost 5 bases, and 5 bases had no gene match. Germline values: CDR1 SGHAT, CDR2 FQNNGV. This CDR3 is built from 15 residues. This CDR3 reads CASSLPGQGQETQYF. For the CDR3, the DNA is TGTGCCAGCAGCCTACCGGGACAGGGGCAAGAGACCCAGTACTTC.

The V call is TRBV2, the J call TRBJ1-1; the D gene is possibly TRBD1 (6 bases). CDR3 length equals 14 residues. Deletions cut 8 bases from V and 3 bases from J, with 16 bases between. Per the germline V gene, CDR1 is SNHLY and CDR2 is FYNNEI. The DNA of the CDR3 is TGTGCCAGCTTAGACAGGCGAAGGGACACTGAAGCTTTCTTT. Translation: CASLDRRRDTEAFF.

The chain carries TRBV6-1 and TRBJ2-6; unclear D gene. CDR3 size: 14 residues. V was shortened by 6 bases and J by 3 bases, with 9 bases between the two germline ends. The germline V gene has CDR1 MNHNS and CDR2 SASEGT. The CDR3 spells CASREPSGANVLTF. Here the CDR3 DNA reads TGTGCCAGCAGAGAGCCTAGTGGGGCCAACGTCCTGACTTTC.

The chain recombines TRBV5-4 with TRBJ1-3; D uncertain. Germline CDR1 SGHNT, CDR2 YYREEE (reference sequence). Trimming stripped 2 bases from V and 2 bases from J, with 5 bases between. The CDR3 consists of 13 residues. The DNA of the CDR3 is TGTGCCAGCAGCTTAAGCGCTGGAAACACCATATATTTT. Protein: CASSLSAGNTIYF.

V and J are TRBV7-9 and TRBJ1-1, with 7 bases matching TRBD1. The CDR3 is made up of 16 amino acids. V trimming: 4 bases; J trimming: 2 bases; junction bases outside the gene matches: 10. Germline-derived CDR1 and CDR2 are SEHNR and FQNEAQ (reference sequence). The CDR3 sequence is CASSSRGTDKNTEAFF. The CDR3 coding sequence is TGTGCCAGCAGCTCCCGTGGGACAGATAAAAACACTGAAGCTTTCTTT. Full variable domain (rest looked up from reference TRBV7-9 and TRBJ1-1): DTGVSQNPRHKITKRGQNVTFRCDPISEHNRLYWYRQTLGQGPEFLTYFQNEAQLEKSRLLSDRFSAERPKGSFSTLEIQRTEQGDSAMYLCASSSRGTDKNTEAFFGQGTRLTVV.

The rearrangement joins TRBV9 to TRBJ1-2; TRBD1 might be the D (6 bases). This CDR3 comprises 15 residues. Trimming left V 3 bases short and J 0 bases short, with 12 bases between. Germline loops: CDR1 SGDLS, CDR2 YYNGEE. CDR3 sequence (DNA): TGTGCCAGCAGCGGGCCCTACAGGGCTAACTATGGCTACACCTTC. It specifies CASSGPYRANYGYTF.

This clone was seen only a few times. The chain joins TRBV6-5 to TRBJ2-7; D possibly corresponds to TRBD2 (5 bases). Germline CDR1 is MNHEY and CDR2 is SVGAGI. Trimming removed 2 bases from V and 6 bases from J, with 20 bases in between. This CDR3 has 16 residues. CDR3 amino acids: CASSYGNPDSAGEQYF. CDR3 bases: TGTGCCAGCAGTTACGGTAATCCGGACTCGGCTGGCGAGCAGTACTTC.